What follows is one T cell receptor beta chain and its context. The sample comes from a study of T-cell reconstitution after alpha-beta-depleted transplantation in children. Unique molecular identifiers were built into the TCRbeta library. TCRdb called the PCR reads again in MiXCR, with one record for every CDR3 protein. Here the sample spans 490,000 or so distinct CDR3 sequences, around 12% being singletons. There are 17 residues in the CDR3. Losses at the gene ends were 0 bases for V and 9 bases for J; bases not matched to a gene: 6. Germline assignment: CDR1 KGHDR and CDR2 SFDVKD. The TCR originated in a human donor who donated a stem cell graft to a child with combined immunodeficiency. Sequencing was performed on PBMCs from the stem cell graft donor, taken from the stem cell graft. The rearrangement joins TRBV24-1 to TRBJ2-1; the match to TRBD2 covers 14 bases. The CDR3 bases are TGTGCCACCAGTGATTTGGGTGGACTAGCGGGGGGAAGTGAGCAGTTCTTC. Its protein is CATSDLGGLAGGSEQFF.